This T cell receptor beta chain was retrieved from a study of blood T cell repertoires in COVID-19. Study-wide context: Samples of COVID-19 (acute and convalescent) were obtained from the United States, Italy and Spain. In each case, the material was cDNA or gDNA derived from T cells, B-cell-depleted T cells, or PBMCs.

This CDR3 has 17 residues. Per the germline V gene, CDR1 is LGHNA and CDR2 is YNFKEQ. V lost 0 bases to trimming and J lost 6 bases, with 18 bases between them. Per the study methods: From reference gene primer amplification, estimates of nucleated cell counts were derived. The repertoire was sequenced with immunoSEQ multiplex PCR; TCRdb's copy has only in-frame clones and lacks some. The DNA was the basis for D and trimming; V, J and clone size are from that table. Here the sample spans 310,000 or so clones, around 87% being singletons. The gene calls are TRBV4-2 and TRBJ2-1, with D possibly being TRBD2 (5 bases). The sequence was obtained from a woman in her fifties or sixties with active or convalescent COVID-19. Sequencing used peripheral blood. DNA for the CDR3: TGTGCCAGCAGCCAAGATCGAGGAGGCAGACTGGGCAATGAGCAGTTCTTC. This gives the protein CASSQDRGGRLGNEQFF.